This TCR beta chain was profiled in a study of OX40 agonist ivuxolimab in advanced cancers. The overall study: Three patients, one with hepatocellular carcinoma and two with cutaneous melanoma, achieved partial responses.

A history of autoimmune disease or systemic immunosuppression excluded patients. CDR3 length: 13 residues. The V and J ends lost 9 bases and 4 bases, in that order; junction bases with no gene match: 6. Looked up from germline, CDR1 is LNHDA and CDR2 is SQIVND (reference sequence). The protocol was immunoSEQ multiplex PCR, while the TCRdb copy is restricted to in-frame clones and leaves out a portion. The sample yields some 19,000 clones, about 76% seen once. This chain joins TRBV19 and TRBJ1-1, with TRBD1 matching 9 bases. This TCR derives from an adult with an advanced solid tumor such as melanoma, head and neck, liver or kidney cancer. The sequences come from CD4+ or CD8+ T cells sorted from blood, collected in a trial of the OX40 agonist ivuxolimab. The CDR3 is CASHTGGFTEAFF. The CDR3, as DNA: TGTGCCAGCCATACAGGGGGCTTCACTGAAGCTTTCTTT.